There are a few counts of the clone carrying this TCR beta chain. Its antigen is not known. MiXCR, run by TCRdb on the 5' RACE reads, gives a single entry per CDR3 protein. This sample has some 1,700,000 distinct CDR3 sequences; more than 30% occur once, and the top ten carry roughly 0.3%. These data come from a study of identical twins. Study results and limitations: It was out-of-frame TCR alpha sharing in monozygotic twins that models underestimated. Low generation-probability sequences were in excess among twin-shared out-of-frame alpha sequences. High-abundance cord blood beta clonotypes had fewer insertions; memory repertoires showed none.

In germline, CDR1 is MNHEY, CDR2 SMNVEV (reference sequence). Trimming at V came to 2 bases and at J to 2 bases, leaving 8 bases not matched to a gene. The CDR3 consists of 17 residues. The sequence derives from a newborn girl in good health. The chain links TRBV27 to TRBJ1-5; 8 nucleotides agree with TRBD1. The sequencing sample was made of cord blood. The chain's CDR3 is CASSLRQGPLGNQPQHF. In DNA form, the CDR3 reads TGTGCCAGCAGTTTACGACAGGGGCCATTGGGCAATCAGCCCCAGCATTTT.